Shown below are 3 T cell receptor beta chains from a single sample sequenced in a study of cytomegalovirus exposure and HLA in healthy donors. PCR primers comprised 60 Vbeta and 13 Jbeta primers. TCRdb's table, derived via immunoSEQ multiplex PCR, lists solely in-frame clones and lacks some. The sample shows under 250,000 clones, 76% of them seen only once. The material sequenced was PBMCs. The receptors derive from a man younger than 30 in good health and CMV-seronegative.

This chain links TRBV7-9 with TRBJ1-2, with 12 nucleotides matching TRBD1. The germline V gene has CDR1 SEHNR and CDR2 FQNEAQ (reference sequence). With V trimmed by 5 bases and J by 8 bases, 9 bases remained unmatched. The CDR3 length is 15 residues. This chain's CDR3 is CASSIPGTGGRGYTF. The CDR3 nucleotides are TGTGCCAGCAGCATCCCCGGGACAGGGGGCCGGGGCTACACCTTC.

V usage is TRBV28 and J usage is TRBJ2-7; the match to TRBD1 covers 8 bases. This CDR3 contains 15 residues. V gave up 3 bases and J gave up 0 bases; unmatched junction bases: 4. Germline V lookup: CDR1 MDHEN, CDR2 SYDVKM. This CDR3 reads CASSFLDRASYEQYF. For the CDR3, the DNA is TGTGCCAGCAGTTTTCTGGACAGGGCCTCCTACGAGCAGTACTTC.

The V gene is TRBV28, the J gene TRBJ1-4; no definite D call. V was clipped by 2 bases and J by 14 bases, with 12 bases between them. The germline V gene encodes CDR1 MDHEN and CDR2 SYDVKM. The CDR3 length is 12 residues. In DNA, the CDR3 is TGTGCCAGCAGTTTAGCTCGGGGTGGTCTGTTTTTT. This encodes CASSLARGGLFF.